This T cell receptor (beta chain) was documented in a study of cytomegalovirus exposure and HLA in healthy donors. Findings of the study overall: Most observed TCR sequences were rare, whereas some public TCRs were detected in many donors. According to a subsequent analysis, TCR clusters from the first cohort were inclined to appear together in the roughly 130 validation repertoires. Some TCR beta chains (164 of them) were listed as cytomegalovirus-associated.

From the 120-subject validation cohort, which was separate from the approximately 670-subject first cohort, the donors were drawn. The CDR3 contains 18 residues. Germline V CDR1 and CDR2: SGHTA, FQGNSA. The ends lost 0 bases at V and 1 base at J; junction bases unmatched: 7. As concerns this clone: Its antigen remains unidentified.

The protocol was immunoSEQ multiplex PCR, while the TCRdb copy is restricted to in-frame clones and leaves out a portion. Among around 260,000 clones listed, 80% to 95% were seen once. The chain is built from TRBV7-2 and TRBJ2-3; 10 positions agree with TRBD2. This receptor was identified in a woman aged 25 to 39 in good health and CMV-seronegative. The sample taken for sequencing was PBMCs. The CDR3 DNA reads TGTGCCAGCAGCTTAGCGCGGGTTGGGACTAGCGGCACAGATACGCAGTATTTT. It specifies CASSLARVGTSGTDTQYF.